Given below is one TCR beta chain in context. Antigen unknown. This record belongs to a study of T cell responses to AZD1222 COVID-19 vaccine. Study observations and caveats: Spike-wide coverage was observed for vaccine-associated CD4 TCRs, with dominant responses at 160-218 and 743-854.

Using immunoSEQ multiplex PCR, the repertoire was profiled, and TCRdb retains in-frame clones only, with some absent. The sample has approximately 150,000 clones, just over 90% seen once; the top ten hold approximately 0.9%. CDR3 length: 15 residues. Unmatched junction bases numbered 3, after V lost 4 bases and J lost 0 bases. Germline CDR1 SGHNT, CDR2 YYREEE (reference sequence). The sequence was obtained from an adult in good health. This specimen consisted of peripheral blood, obtained on day 0 of MenACWY control vaccination. The V and J genes are TRBV5-4 and TRBJ2-7; 11 nucleotides agree with TRBD2. CDR3 sequence (DNA): TGTGCCAGCAGCGTCGGGACTAGCGGCTCCTACGAGCAGTACTTC. Translated: CASSVGTSGSYEQYF.